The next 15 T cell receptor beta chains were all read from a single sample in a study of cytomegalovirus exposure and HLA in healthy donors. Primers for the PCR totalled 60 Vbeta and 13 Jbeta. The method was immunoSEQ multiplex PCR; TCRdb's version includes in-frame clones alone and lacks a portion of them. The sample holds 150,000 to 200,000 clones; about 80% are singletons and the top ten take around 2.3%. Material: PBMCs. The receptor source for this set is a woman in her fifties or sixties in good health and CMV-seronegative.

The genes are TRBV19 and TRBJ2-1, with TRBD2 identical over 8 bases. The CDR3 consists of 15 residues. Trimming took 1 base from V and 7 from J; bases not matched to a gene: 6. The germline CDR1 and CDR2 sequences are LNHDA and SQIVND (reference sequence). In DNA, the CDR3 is TGTGCCAGTAGTATAGGTCCGGGGGGGCGGAATGAGCAGTTCTTC. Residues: CASSIGPGGRNEQFF.

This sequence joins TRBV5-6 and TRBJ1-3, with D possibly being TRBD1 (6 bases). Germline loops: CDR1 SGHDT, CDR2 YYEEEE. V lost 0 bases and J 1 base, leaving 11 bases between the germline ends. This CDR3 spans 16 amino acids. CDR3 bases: TGTGCCAGCAGCTTGGATGGGGGCGCGTCTGGAAACACCATATATTTT. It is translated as CASSLDGGASGNTIYF.

CDR3 sequence: CASSQLHGTEAFF. The CDR3 DNA is TGCGCCAGCAGCCAATTACACGGGACTGAAGCTTTCTTT. This chain joins TRBV4-3 and TRBJ1-1; D is ambiguous. Germline CDR1 LGHNA, CDR2 YSLEER. The CDR3 runs 13 residues. V lost 2 bases, J lost 5 bases, and 9 bases lay in between.

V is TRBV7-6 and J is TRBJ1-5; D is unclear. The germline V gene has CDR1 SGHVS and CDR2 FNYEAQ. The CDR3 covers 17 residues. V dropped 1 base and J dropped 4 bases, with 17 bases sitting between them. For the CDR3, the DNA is TGTGCCAGCAGCTTAGGGTCCGTCGGAGTCGGTAATCAGCCCCAGCATTTT. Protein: CASSLGSVGVGNQPQHF.

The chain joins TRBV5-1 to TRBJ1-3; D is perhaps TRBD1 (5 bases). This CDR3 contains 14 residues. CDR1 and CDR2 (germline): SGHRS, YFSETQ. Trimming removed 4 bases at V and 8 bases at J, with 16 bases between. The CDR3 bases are TGCGCCAGCAGCCCGGAGACAGCCCGGGACACCATATATTTT. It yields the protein CASSPETARDTIYF.

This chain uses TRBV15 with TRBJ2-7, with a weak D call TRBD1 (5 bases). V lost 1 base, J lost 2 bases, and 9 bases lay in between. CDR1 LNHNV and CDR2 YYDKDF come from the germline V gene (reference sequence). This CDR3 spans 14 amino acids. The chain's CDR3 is CATSRVTGAYEQYF. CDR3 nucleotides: TGTGCCACCAGCAGAGTCACAGGAGCCTACGAGCAGTACTTC.

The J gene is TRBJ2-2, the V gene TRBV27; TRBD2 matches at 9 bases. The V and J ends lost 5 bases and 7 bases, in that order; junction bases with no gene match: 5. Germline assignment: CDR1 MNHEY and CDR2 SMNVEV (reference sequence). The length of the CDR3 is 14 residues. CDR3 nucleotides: TGTGCCAGCAGTAGCGGACTAGCGAACGGGGAGCTGTTTTTT. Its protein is CASSSGLANGELFF.

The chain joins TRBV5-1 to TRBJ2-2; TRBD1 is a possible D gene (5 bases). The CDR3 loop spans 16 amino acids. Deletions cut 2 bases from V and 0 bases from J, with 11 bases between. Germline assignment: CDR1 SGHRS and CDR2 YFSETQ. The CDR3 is CASSFLRTTNTGELFF. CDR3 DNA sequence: TGCGCCAGCAGCTTCCTCCGGACAACGAACACCGGGGAGCTGTTTTTT.

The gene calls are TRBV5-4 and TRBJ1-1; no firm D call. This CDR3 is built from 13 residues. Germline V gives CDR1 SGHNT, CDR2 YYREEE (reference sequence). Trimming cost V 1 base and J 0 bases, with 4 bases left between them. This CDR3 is CASSLNMNTEAFF. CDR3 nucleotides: TGTGCCAGCAGCTTGAATATGAACACTGAAGCTTTCTTT.

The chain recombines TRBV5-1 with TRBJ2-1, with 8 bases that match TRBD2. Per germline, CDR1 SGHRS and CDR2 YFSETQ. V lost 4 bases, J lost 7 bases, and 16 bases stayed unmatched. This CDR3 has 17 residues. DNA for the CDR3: TGCGCCAGCAGCGCCACCCCGGGACTAGTTCTGAGAAATGAGCAGTTCTTC. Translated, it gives CASSATPGLVLRNEQFF.

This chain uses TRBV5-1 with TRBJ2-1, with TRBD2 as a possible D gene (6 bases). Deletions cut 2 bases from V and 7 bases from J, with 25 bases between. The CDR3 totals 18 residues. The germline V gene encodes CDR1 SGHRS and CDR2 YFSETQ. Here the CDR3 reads CASSLKGMGGVGRNEQFF. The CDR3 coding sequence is TGCGCCAGCAGCTTAAAAGGGATGGGGGGAGTTGGGAGAAATGAGCAGTTCTTC.

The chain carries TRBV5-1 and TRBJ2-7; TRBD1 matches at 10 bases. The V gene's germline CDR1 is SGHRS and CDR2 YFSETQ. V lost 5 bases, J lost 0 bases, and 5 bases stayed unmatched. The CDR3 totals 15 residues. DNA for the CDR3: TGCGCCAGCAGAGATGGACAGGGGGTCTCCTACGAGCAGTACTTC. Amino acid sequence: CASRDGQGVSYEQYF.

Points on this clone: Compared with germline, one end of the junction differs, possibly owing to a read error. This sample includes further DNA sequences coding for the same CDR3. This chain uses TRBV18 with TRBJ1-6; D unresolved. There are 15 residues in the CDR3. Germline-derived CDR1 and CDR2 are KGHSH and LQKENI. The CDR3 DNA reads TGTGCCAGCTCACCACCGGGAGCCAATAATTCCCCCCTCCACTTT. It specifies CASSPPGANNSPLHF.

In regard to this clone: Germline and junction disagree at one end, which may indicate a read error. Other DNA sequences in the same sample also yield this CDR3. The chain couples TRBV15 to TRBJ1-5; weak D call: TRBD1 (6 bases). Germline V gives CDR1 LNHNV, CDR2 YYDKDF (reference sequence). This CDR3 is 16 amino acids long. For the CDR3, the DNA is TGCGCCACCAGGAACTTACAGGCAGGGGCTAGTCAGCCCCAGCATTTT. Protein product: CATRNLQAGASQPQHF.

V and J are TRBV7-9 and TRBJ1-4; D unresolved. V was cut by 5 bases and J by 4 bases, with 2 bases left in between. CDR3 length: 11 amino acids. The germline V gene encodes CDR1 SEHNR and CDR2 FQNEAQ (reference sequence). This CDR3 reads CASSHNEKLFF. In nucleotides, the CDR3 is TGTGCCAGCAGCCATAATGAAAAACTGTTTTTT.